This T cell receptor (beta chain) was recorded in a study of T cells in Graves' hyperthyroidism and ophthalmopathy. Study conclusions and caveats: By a 13 V-J model, ophthalmopathy was set apart from stable hyperthyroidism.

The CDR3 length is 16 residues. Looked up from germline, CDR1 is LNHDA and CDR2 is SQIVND (reference sequence). Trimming pared 5 bases from V and 1 base from J, leaving 18 bases between. A remark on this clonotype: Its antigen is not identified.

Investigators excluded patients with uncontrolled infection, other autoimmune disease, pregnancy or lactation. The authors obtained PBMCs from over 8 ml of fresh peripheral blood. RNA transcripts served as the template for amplifying TCR beta CDR3 regions. During a first-round RT-PCR of the TCR CDR3, the HTBI primer set was used. TCRdb used MiXCR to reprocess the multiplex PCR reads, holding one entry per CDR3 protein. The table includes hundreds of thousands of distinct CDR3 sequences, approximately 13% detected once. Sequencing was done on a sample of blood. This TCR derives from a woman younger than 45 with Graves' hyperthyroidism that later progressed to Graves' ophthalmopathy. The gene calls are TRBV19 and TRBJ2-7; D is undetermined. The CDR3 region has the DNA TGTGCCAGTAGTCCTACCTACATCCAACCATCCTACGAGCAGTACTTC. It encodes CASSPTYIQPSYEQYF.